The rows below give T cell receptor beta chains drawn from one sample of a study of blood T cells in healthy people across ages. TCRdb reanalysed the 5' RACE reads using MiXCR and keeps one entry per CDR3 protein. The data contain roughly 1.6 million distinct CDR3 sequences, about 31% of them singletons. Material: blood. The receptors originated from a woman aged 30 to 39 in good health. Both conserved end residues are part of each CDR3. The D gene is left open where the match is weak. Not all rows give a size; the values are once, few, many and, for expanded clones, a class.

>TRBJ1-2|-|TRBD1|TRBV18|14
CASSPGTGTNGYTF
TGTGCCAGCTCTCCCGGGACAGGGACCAATGGCTACACCTTC
>TRBJ1-1|-|-|TRBV15|14
CATSRVIGYTEAFF
TGTGCCACCAGCAGAGTGATCGGCTATACTGAAGCTTTCTTT
>TRBJ1-1|-|-|TRBV10-3|13
CAIRPRDNSEAFF
TGTGCCATCAGACCCCGGGACAATAGTGAAGCTTTCTTT
>TRBJ1-2|-|TRBD1|TRBV5-6|13
CASSQGAGDGYTF
TGTGCCAGCAGCCAGGGGGCTGGGGATGGCTACACCTTC
>TRBJ1-2|once|TRBD1|TRBV6-5|16
CASSRDRARANYGYTF
TGTGCCAGCAGCCGGGACAGGGCTAGAGCTAACTATGGCTACACCTTC
>TRBJ2-5|-|-|TRBV18|14
CASSPHGAQETQYF
TGTGCCAGCTCACCACACGGGGCTCAAGAGACCCAGTACTTC
>TRBJ2-1|-|TRBD1|TRBV29-1|13
CSARQGKNNERFF
TGCAGCGCCAGACAGGGGAAGAACAATGAGCGGTTCTTC
>TRBJ1-6|few|TRBD1|TRBV7-8|15
CASSSGQGASSPLHF
TGTGCCAGCAGCTCGGGACAGGGGGCGAGTTCACCCCTCCACTTT
>TRBJ2-1|-|-|TRBV11-2|13
CASSYTNYNEQFF
TGTGCCAGCAGCTACACAAACTACAATGAGCAGTTCTTC
>TRBJ2-3|few|-|TRBV7-9|14
CASSLVQGVDTQYF
TGTGCCAGCAGCTTAGTGCAGGGAGTGGATACGCAGTATTTT
>TRBJ2-5|-|TRBD1|TRBV4-1|14
CASSHPDRRETQYF
TGCGCCAGCAGCCATCCGGACAGGAGGGAGACCCAGTACTTC
>TRBJ2-7|few|-|TRBV20-1|14
CSASGQRATYEQYF
TGCAGTGCTAGCGGACAGCGCGCAACCTACGAGCAGTACTTC
>TRBJ2-1|few|-|TRBV12-3/TRBV12-4|15
CASSLARLSYNEQFF
TGTGCCAGCAGTTTAGCCAGACTTTCCTACAATGAGCAGTTCTTC
>TRBJ1-4|-|-|TRBV12-3/TRBV12-4|11
CASSRDRELFF
TGTGCCAGCAGTCGTGACCGAGAACTGTTTTTT
>TRBJ2-7|many|-|TRBV7-6|14
CASSPAQGVHEQYF
TGTGCCAGCAGCCCCGCACAGGGAGTCCACGAGCAGTACTTC
>TRBJ2-5|-|-|TRBV12-5|14
CASGPGLKQETQYF
TGTGCTAGTGGTCCGGGACTGAAACAAGAGACCCAGTACTTC
>TRBJ2-7|many|-|TRBV4-1|15
CASSQLGGRDYEQYF
TGCGCCAGCAGCCAACTTGGGGGACGGGATTACGAGCAGTACTTC